This paragraph covers one TCR beta chain sequence. Some clones are missing from TCRdb's copy, which holds only in-frame ones; the method was immunoSEQ multiplex PCR. The sample carries about 160,000 clones, approximately 84% recorded once. The data were taken from a study of blood T cell repertoires in COVID-19. Study background: Sites across the United States, Italy and Spain contributed samples from acute and convalescent COVID-19. PBMCs, B-cell-depleted T cells, or T cells provided the cDNA or gDNA that made up the material.

The source is a woman over 75 with acute or convalescent COVID-19. Sequences were obtained from peripheral blood.

The CDR3 here is CASSLWSLAGYYNEQFF. CDR3 DNA sequence: TGTGCCAGCAGCTTGTGGTCCCTAGCGGGATACTACAATGAGCAGTTCTTC. The genes are TRBV5-8 and TRBJ2-1; 9 positions match TRBD2. V trimming: 1 base; J trimming: 3 bases; junction bases outside the gene matches: 8. Germline loops: CDR1 SGHTS, CDR2 YDEGEE. CDR3 length: 17 residues.